These 22 T cell receptor beta chains came from one sample sequenced in a study of blood T cell repertoires in COVID-19. Clones were sequenced by immunoSEQ multiplex PCR, and TCRdb holds only the in-frame ones, with some missing. The table shows approximately 220,000 clones, with roughly 80% occurring only once. The sequenced material came from peripheral blood. The receptor source for this set is a woman between 25 and 40 years old who had recovered from COVID-19.

Only a few counts were recorded for this clone. V gene TRBV27 combines with J gene TRBJ1-2, with D unclear. Germline values: CDR1 MNHEY, CDR2 SMNVEV (reference sequence). This CDR3 has 13 residues. The V gene lost 5 bases and the J gene lost 6 bases, with 13 bases spanning the gap. The CDR3 reads CASSRTRSDGYTF. CDR3 nucleotides: TGTGCCAGCAGTCGGACTAGGAGCGATGGCTACACCTTC.

This chain uses TRBV10-3 with TRBJ1-2; tentatively, D is TRBD1 (6 bases). This CDR3 has 13 amino acids. V gave up 0 bases and J gave up 8 bases, with 10 bases separating them. Looked up from germline, CDR1 is ENHRY and CDR2 is SYGVKD. As DNA, the CDR3 is TGTGCCATCAGTGAGTCACACAGGGAAGGCTACACCTTC. It codes for CAISESHREGYTF.

The chain uses TRBV23-1 and TRBJ1-1, with unresolved D. TRBV23-1 is flagged as an ORF with uncertain function. There are 12 residues in the CDR3. The V end was cut by 2 bases, the J end by 10 bases, with 11 bases between. The DNA for the CDR3 is TGCGCCAGCAGTCAAAGGATACGGGGAGCTTTCTTT. Translated, it gives CASSQRIRGAFF.

The chain employs TRBV29-1 and TRBJ2-5; TRBD1 matches 10 bases. The CDR3 covers 13 residues. V trimming: 7 bases; J trimming: 5 bases; junction bases outside the gene matches: 7. The germline V gene encodes CDR1 SQVTM and CDR2 ANQGSEA. The CDR3 spells CSARQGARETQYF. CDR3 DNA: TGCAGCGCTAGACAGGGGGCTAGGGAGACCCAGTACTTC.

This sequence joins TRBV29-1 and TRBJ2-7; 8 nucleotides agree with TRBD1. CDR3 length: 14 residues. Germline V gene data show CDR1 as SQVTM and CDR2 as ANQGSEA. V trimming: 6 bases; J trimming: 2 bases; junction bases outside the gene matches: 9. The CDR3 here is CSVRTDRAAYEQYF. The CDR3 DNA reads TGCAGCGTCAGAACGGACAGGGCTGCCTACGAGCAGTACTTC.

The chain employs TRBV5-1 and TRBJ2-7; 8 bases agree with TRBD1. Unmatched junction bases numbered 12, after V lost 4 bases and J lost 3 bases. CDR1 SGHRS and CDR2 YFSETQ come from the germline V gene. The CDR3 spans 16 residues. The CDR3 DNA follows: TGCGCCAGCAGCATTAAGACAGGGGTAATAGTCTACGAGCAGTACTTC. It encodes CASSIKTGVIVYEQYF. Combining the CDR3 with reference TRBV5-1 and TRBJ2-7 gives the whole variable domain KAGVTQTPRYLIKTRGQQVTLSCSPISGHRSVSWYQQTPGQGLQFLFEYFSETQRNKGNFPGRFSGRQFSNSRSEMNVSTLELGDSALYLCASSIKTGVIVYEQYFGPGTRLTVT.

The chain carries TRBV5-4 and TRBJ1-1; 9 bases align to TRBD1. Losses at the gene ends were 5 bases for V and 3 bases for J; bases not matched to a gene: 8. CDR1 is SGHNT and CDR2 is YYREEE in the germline V gene (reference sequence). The CDR3 sequence is 15 residues long. The CDR3 DNA reads as TGTGCCAGCAGTCCAACAGGGGGCCGGGACACTGAAGCTTTCTTT. This codes for CASSPTGGRDTEAFF.

The chain carries TRBV5-8 and TRBJ2-3; maybe TRBD1 (5 bases). Trimming removed 2 bases at V and 0 bases at J, with 7 bases between. The CDR3 runs to 14 residues. Germline loops: CDR1 SGHTS, CDR2 YDEGEE. CDR3 sequence (DNA): TGTGCCAGCAGCTTCTACAGGAGCACAGATACGCAGTATTTT. This sequence encodes CASSFYRSTDTQYF.

V usage is TRBV5-6 and J usage is TRBJ1-4; D not resolved. V was clipped by 4 bases and J by 0 bases, with 16 bases between them. This CDR3 has 17 residues. Germline loops: CDR1 SGHDT, CDR2 YYEEEE. The DNA for the CDR3 is TGTGCCAGCAGCCCTCTCTCAGAATATTCAACTAATGAAAAACTGTTTTTT. It codes for CASSPLSEYSTNEKLFF. Full variable domain (missing parts from reference TRBV5-6 and TRBJ1-4): DAGVTQSPTHLIKTRGQQVTLRCSPKSGHDTVSWYQQALGQGPQFIFQYYEEEERQRGNFPDRFSGHQFPNYSSELNVNALLLGDSALYLCASSPLSEYSTNEKLFFGSGTQLSVL.

V and J are TRBV11-3 and TRBJ2-1; TRBD2 might be the D (6 bases). Deletions cut 3 bases from V and 8 bases from J, with 17 bases between. The CDR3 loop spans 15 amino acids. The germline gives CDR1 SGHNT, CDR2 YENEEA. Here the CDR3 DNA reads TGTGCCAGCAGCTTCGGGGGAGATCTATTATATGAGCAGTTCTTC. Its translation is CASSFGGDLLYEQFF.

The chain is built from TRBV28 and TRBJ1-1, with D tentatively TRBD1 (6 bases). The ends were cut back, 2 bases at V and 5 bases at J, with 12 bases in the middle. The CDR3 totals 14 residues. Germline assignment: CDR1 MDHEN and CDR2 SYDVKM. Here the CDR3 DNA reads TGTGCCAGCAGTTTAGGAGACAGGCATACTGAAGCTTTCTTT. Translation: CASSLGDRHTEAFF. Supplemented by reference TRBV28 and TRBJ1-1, the full variable domain reads DVKVTQSSRYLVKRTGEKVFLECVQDMDHENMFWYRQDPGLGLRLIYFSYDVKMKEKGDIPEGYSVSREKKERFSLILESASTNQTSMYLCASSLGDRHTEAFFGQGTRLTVV.

This clone appeared once. This chain joins TRBV9 and TRBJ1-3; D not resolved. Trimming cost V 0 bases and J 4 bases, with 8 bases left between them. The CDR3 runs to 14 residues. Germline-derived CDR1 and CDR2 are SGDLS and YYNGEE. As DNA, the CDR3 is TGTGCCAGCAGCGTAGCTACTTGGGGAAACACCATATATTTT. This gives the protein CASSVATWGNTIYF.

The genes are TRBV27 and TRBJ1-1; TRBD1 agrees at 8 bases. Germline CDR1 MNHEY, CDR2 SMNVEV (reference sequence). Trimming removed 4 bases from V and 0 bases from J; junction bases left unmatched: 7. The CDR3 loop spans 16 amino acids. CDR3 in DNA: TGTGCCAGCAGTTCGTTGTCGACAGGGGTGAACACTGAAGCTTTCTTT. Protein product: CASSSLSTGVNTEAFF.

This chain uses TRBV30 with TRBJ2-5, with D perhaps TRBD2 (5 bases). Germline CDR1 GTSNPN, CDR2 SVGIG (reference sequence). V dropped 0 bases and J dropped 4 bases, with 9 bases sitting between them. The CDR3 is 13 residues long. For the CDR3, the DNA is TGTGCCTGGAGTGTAAGGACTCCAGAGACCCAGTACTTC. It yields the protein CAWSVRTPETQYF. Filled out from reference TRBV30 and TRBJ2-5, the complete variable domain reads SQTIHQWPATLVQPVGSPLSLECTVEGTSNPNLYWYRQAAGRGLQLLFYSVGIGQISSEVPQNLSASRPQDRQFILSSKKLLLSDSGFYLCAWSVRTPETQYFGPGTRLLVL.

V and J are TRBV30 and TRBJ1-5; D unclear. This CDR3 has 14 residues. CDR1 and CDR2 (germline): GTSNPN, SVGIG (reference sequence). Trimming pared 3 bases from V and 5 bases from J, leaving 14 bases between. CDR3 amino acids: CAWSSRGAHQPQHF. CDR3 coding DNA: TGTGCCTGGAGCTCACGAGGTGCCCATCAGCCCCAGCATTTT.

This clone has only a few counts. The chain uses TRBV28 and TRBJ1-2; 8 nucleotides align to TRBD1. The V gene end was trimmed by 3 bases and the J gene end by 8 bases; junction bases not matched to a gene: 14. The CDR3 loop spans 16 amino acids. Germline loops: CDR1 MDHEN, CDR2 SYDVKM. The CDR3 sequence is CASSFLVPGQGGGYTF. The CDR3 DNA reads as TGTGCCAGCAGTTTTTTAGTTCCCGGACAGGGTGGGGGCTACACCTTC.

The V and J genes are TRBV6-5 and TRBJ1-2, with D possibly matching TRBD1 (6 bases). V lost 0 bases and J 1 base, leaving 9 bases between the germline ends. CDR3 length: 15 amino acids. Germline CDR1 is MNHEY and CDR2 is SVGAGI. For the CDR3, the DNA is TGTGCCAGCAGTTACTCCTTACAGGGTAACTATGGCTACACCTTC. It translates to CASSYSLQGNYGYTF.

This clone was found a few times. This rearrangement joins TRBV9 to TRBJ2-1; the match to TRBD2 covers 11 bases. This CDR3 is 18 amino acids long. The junction had 15 bases not matched to a gene; V was cut back by 4 bases and J by 6 bases. Germline V gene sequence: CDR1 SGDLS, CDR2 YYNGEE. In nucleotides, the CDR3 is TGTGCCAGCAGCTCCTTAACACGACTAGCGGGATTGCGCAATGAGCAGTTCTTC. It is translated as CASSSLTRLAGLRNEQFF.

The rearrangement links TRBV14 to TRBJ2-5, with D perhaps matching TRBD2 (5 bases). This CDR3 is 13 amino acids long. With 4 bases removed from V and 1 base from J, the gap between germline ends came to 7 bases. Germline lookup yields CDR1 SGHDN and CDR2 FVKESK. This CDR3 reads CASSRGIQETQYF. As DNA, the CDR3 is TGTGCCAGCAGCCGAGGGATCCAAGAGACCCAGTACTTC.

This chain links TRBV9 with TRBJ2-3; 10 nucleotides line up with TRBD1. Trimming at V came to 6 bases and at J to 3 bases, leaving 4 bases not matched to a gene. This CDR3 spans 14 amino acids. Per the germline V gene, CDR1 is SGDLS and CDR2 is YYNGEE. The CDR3 loop reads CASTPGQGTDTQYF. DNA for the CDR3: TGTGCCAGCACCCCGGGACAGGGGACAGATACGCAGTATTTT.

This CDR3 is CASRLQGSTYEQYF. The CDR3 nucleotides are TGTGCCAGCAGGCTACAGGGGTCCACCTACGAGCAGTACTTC. The chain carries TRBV7-8 and TRBJ2-7, with 7 bases aligning to TRBD1. Germline CDR1 and CDR2: SGHVS and FQNEAQ. The CDR3 has 14 amino acids. The junction had 7 bases not matched to a gene; V was cut back by 6 bases and J by 2 bases.

The chain recombines TRBV5-1 with TRBJ2-6, with D unclear. V gave up 0 bases and J gave up 0 bases, with 7 bases separating them. The CDR3 extends over 16 amino acids. Germline lookup yields CDR1 SGHRS and CDR2 YFSETQ. The CDR3 reads CASSLGGVSGANVLTF. CDR3 coding DNA: TGCGCCAGCAGCTTGGGCGGAGTCTCTGGGGCCAACGTCCTGACTTTC.